Listed below are T cell receptor beta chains from one sample, sequenced in a study of response to subunit inactivated influenza vaccine. TCRdb re-analysed the RT-PCR reads in MiXCR, keeping a single row per CDR3 protein. The sample lists 400,000 to 650,000 distinct CDR3 sequences, around 7.9% occurring once. Sequencing used PBMCs from blood, obtained 23 to 25 months after vaccination. The origin of the receptors is a man between 50 and 75 years old who received an inactivated influenza vaccine. The CDR3 runs from the conserved cysteine through the conserved F or W. Fields, in order: clone size, J gene, D gene, V gene, CDR3 DNA, CDR3 protein. D genes are given only for firm matches. Not every row has a clone size; where given, it reads once, few, many or a size class.

many | TRBJ2-5 | TRBD2 | TRBV20-1 | TGCAGTGCTAGGGGGACTAGCGGGATTGAGACCCAGTACTTC | CSARGTSGIETQYF
NA | TRBJ2-1 | NA | TRBV11-2 | TGTGCCAGCAGCCCCTCCCGGGACTTAGGGGTTTGGGATGAGCAGTTCTTC | CASSPSRDLGVWDEQFF
many | TRBJ1-5 | NA | TRBV7-9 | TGTGCCACTTCACGGGGGAGCAATCAGCCCCAGCATTTT | CATSRGSNQPQHF
NA | TRBJ2-3 | TRBD1 | TRBV29-1 | TGCAGCGTCGCTGGACAGGGGGCACGATTGGATACGCAGTATTTT | CSVAGQGARLDTQYF
NA | TRBJ1-6 | NA | TRBV14 | TGTGCCAGCAGCCAAGGGTATGGGACGATCGGTTCACCCCTCCACTTT | CASSQGYGTIGSPLHF
NA | TRBJ2-1 | NA | TRBV6-1 | TGTGCCAGCAGTGAAGTCAGAGGTGAGCAGTTCTTC | CASSEVRGEQFF
few | TRBJ1-5 | NA | TRBV7-8 | TGTGCCAGCAGCTTAGTATTGAGGGGGGGCAATCAGCCCCAGCATTTT | CASSLVLRGGNQPQHF
few | TRBJ2-1 | NA | TRBV20-1 | TGCAGTGCTAGAGAAAAAGCGGACTATATCGATGAGCAGTTCTTC | CSAREKADYIDEQFF
NA | TRBJ2-5 | NA | TRBV27 | TGTGCCAGCGCTAACCCGGGGGGCTTTTACCAAGAGACCCAGTACTTC | CASANPGGFYQETQYF
NA | TRBJ2-7 | TRBD1 | TRBV29-1 | TGCAGCGTTGAAGTCTTGAGGACAGGGAACACCTACGAGCAGTACTTC | CSVEVLRTGNTYEQYF
many | TRBJ1-1 | NA | TRBV5-1 | TGCGCCAGCAGCTTGAATCAGGGTCAGGGTACTGAAGCTTTCTTT | CASSLNQGQGTEAFF
few | TRBJ2-1 | NA | TRBV29-1 | TGCAGCGTTGACGGCAGTTACAATGAGCAGTTCTTC | CSVDGSYNEQFF
many | TRBJ2-7 | NA | TRBV4-3 | TGCGCCAGCAGCCAAGATTGGGGGGCCTACGAGCAGTACTTC | CASSQDWGAYEQYF
many | TRBJ2-5 | NA | TRBV20-1 | TGCAGTGCTAGAGACCCTCTTATAGAGACCCAGTACTTC | CSARDPLIETQYF
NA | TRBJ2-7 | TRBD2 | TRBV5-1 | TGCGCCAGCAGCTGGTTAAAGACTAGCGGGATTAACTACGAGCAGTACTTC | CASSWLKTSGINYEQYF
few | TRBJ2-3 | NA | TRBV20-1 | TGCAGTGCCAGAGCCCCTAGGGGGTATTTT | CSARAPRGYF
NA | TRBJ2-2 | TRBD2 | TRBV4-2 | TGTGCCAGCAGCCGTGGACTAGCGGGGGCAACGAACACCGGGGAGCTGTTTTTT | CASSRGLAGATNTGELFF
few | TRBJ2-1 | NA | TRBV20-1 | TGCAGTGTCGAAACCCGGACAACCGGGGGCAATGAGCAGTTCTTC | CSVETRTTGGNEQFF
few | TRBJ2-1 | NA | TRBV4-3 | TGCGCCAGCAGCCAAGCCGGAAACGGGGAGCAGTTCTTC | CASSQAGNGEQFF
few | TRBJ2-7 | TRBD2 | TRBV28 | TGTGCCAGCAGTTTCCATCTAGCGGCGAACTCCTACGAGCAGTACTTC | CASSFHLAANSYEQYF
many | TRBJ2-3 | NA | TRBV4-2 | TGTGCCAGCAGCCAAGAGGGGCCACAGTATTTT | CASSQEGPQYF
many | TRBJ1-6 | NA | TRBV6-5 | TGTGCCAGCAGCTTAGACAGGACCAATTCACCCCTCCACTTT | CASSLDRTNSPLHF
NA | TRBJ2-1 | NA | TRBV28 | TGTGCCAGCAGCCCCGGGGGCGCTAGCTCCTACAATGAGCAGTTCTTC | CASSPGGASSYNEQFF
many | TRBJ2-5 | NA | TRBV5-5 | TGTGCCAGCAGCCCTCGACACACGTACCAAGAGACCCAGTACTTC | CASSPRHTYQETQYF
few | TRBJ2-2 | TRBD1 | TRBV7-2 | TGTGCCAGCAGCTCAGGGGGCCTGGACACCGGGGAGCTGTTTTTT | CASSSGGLDTGELFF
NA | TRBJ2-5 | TRBD1 | TRBV4-3 | TGCGCCAGCAGCCAAGGCTACCGGGACAGACAAGAGACCCAGTACTTC | CASSQGYRDRQETQYF
NA | TRBJ2-5 | TRBD1 | TRBV10-2 | TGCGCCAGCAGAAACTACCGGGACAGACACCAAGAGACCCAGTACTTC | CASRNYRDRHQETQYF
few | TRBJ2-7 | TRBD2 | TRBV5-4 | TGTGCCAGCAGCTTGTCTGGGACTAGCGACTACGAGCAGTACTTC | CASSLSGTSDYEQYF
NA | TRBJ1-2 | NA | TRBV7-9 | TGTGCCAGCAGCTTAGCCACGATAAACTATGGCTACACCTTC | CASSLATINYGYTF
many | TRBJ2-7 | NA | TRBV3-1 | TGTGCCAGCAGCCATGGGCTGGAAGTCGCGCAGTACTTC | CASSHGLEVAQYF
few | TRBJ2-7 | NA | TRBV7-2 | TGTGCCAGCAGCTTAGAAGAATCCTACGAGCAGTACTTC | CASSLEESYEQYF
many | TRBJ2-7 | NA | TRBV3-1 | TGTGCCAGCAGCCAATGGTACGAGCAGTACTTC | CASSQWYEQYF
few | TRBJ2-7 | TRBD2 | TRBV11-2 | TGTGCCAGCAGCCCCATTAGCGGGAGGACAGCATACGAGCAGTACTTC | CASSPISGRTAYEQYF
NA | TRBJ2-7 | TRBD2 | TRBV18 | TGTGCCAGCTCACCACGTATAAGCGGGAGGGTCCCAACCCTATACGAGCAGTACTTC | CASSPRISGRVPTLYEQYF
NA | TRBJ1-1 | TRBD1 | TRBV20-1 | TGCAGTGCTAGAGATTTGTCGCCGACAGGGGAAAGGTGGAGCACTGAAGCTTTCTTT | CSARDLSPTGERWSTEAFF
many | TRBJ1-5 | NA | TRBV4-3 | TGCGCCAGCAGCCAAGATGTGGGCAGTACCCGCAATCAGCCCCAGCATTTT | CASSQDVGSTRNQPQHF
NA | TRBJ1-6 | NA | TRBV4-1 | TGCGCCAGCAGCCAAGAAGACGGATCCTCCTATAATTCACCCCTCCACTTT | CASSQEDGSSYNSPLHF
many | TRBJ1-5 | NA | TRBV6-1 | TGTGCCAGCAGTATTGCCTATAGCAATCAGCCCCAGCATTTT | CASSIAYSNQPQHF
many | TRBJ1-1 | NA | TRBV20-1 | TGCAGTGCTAGAGATGGTCGGACAGTCGAAGCTTTCTTT | CSARDGRTVEAFF
NA | TRBJ2-2 | NA | TRBV3-1 | TGTGCCAGCAGCCAAGATCCCGTTATGCGGGACGAAGAAAGCACCGGGGAGCTGTTTTTT | CASSQDPVMRDEESTGELFF
NA | TRBJ2-1 | TRBD2 | TRBV20-1 | TGCAGTGCTAGAGATTTTCCGACTAGCGAGAACCCCTACAATGAGCAGTTCTTC | CSARDFPTSENPYNEQFF
many | TRBJ1-4 | NA | TRBV5-1 | TGCGCCAGCAGCTTGACAGGACCTAATGAAAAACTGTTTTTT | CASSLTGPNEKLFF
NA | TRBJ2-1 | TRBD2 | TRBV4-1 | TGCGCCAGCAGCCAACCAGGGACTAGCGGCTACAATGAGCAGTTCTTC | CASSQPGTSGYNEQFF
many | TRBJ2-1 | NA | TRBV9 | TGTGCCAGCAGCGTAGACAGGAACTCCTACAATGAGCAGTTCTTC | CASSVDRNSYNEQFF
NA | TRBJ2-6 | TRBD1 | TRBV19 | TGTGCCAGTAGTAGACAGGGGCCAGTTCACTCTGGGGCCAACGTCCTGACTTTC | CASSRQGPVHSGANVLTF